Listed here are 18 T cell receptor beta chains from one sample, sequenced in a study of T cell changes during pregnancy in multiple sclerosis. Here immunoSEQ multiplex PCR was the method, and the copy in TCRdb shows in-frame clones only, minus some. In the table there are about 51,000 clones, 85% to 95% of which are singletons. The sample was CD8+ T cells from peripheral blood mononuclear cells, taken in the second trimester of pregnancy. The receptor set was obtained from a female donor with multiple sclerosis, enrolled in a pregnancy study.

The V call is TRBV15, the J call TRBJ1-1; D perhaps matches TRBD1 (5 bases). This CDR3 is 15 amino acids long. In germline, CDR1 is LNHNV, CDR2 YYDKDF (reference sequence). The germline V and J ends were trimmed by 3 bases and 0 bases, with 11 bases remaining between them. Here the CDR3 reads CATSSLQGLNTEAFF. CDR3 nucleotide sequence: TGTGCCACCAGCAGCCTCCAGGGTCTGAACACTGAAGCTTTCTTT.

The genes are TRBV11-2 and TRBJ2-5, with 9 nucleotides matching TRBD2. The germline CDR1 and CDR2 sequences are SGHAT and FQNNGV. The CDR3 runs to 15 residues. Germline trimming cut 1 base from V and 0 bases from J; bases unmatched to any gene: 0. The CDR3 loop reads CASSLGGGDQETQYF. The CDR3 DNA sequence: TGTGCCAGCAGCTTAGGCGGGGGGGACCAAGAGACCCAGTACTTC.

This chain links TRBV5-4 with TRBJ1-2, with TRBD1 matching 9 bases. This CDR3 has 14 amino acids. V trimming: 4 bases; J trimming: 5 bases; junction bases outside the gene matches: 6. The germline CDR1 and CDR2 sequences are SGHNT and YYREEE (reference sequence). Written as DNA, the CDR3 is TGTGCCAGCAGCCCCTCGGGACAGGGTTATGGCTACACCTTC. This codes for CASSPSGQGYGYTF.

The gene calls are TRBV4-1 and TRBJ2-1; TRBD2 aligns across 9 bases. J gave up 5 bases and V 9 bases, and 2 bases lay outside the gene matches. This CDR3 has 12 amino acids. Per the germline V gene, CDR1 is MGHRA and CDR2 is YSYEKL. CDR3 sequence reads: CASSGGHNEQFF. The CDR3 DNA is TGCGCCAGTAGCGGGGGCCACAATGAGCAGTTCTTC.

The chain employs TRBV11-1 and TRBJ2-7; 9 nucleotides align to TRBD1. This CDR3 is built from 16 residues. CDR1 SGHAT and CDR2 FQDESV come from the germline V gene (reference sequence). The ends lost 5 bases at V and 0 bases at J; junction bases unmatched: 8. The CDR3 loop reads CASSGGTGPSSYEQYF. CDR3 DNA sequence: TGTGCCAGCAGCGGGGGGACAGGGCCTAGCTCCTACGAGCAGTACTTC.

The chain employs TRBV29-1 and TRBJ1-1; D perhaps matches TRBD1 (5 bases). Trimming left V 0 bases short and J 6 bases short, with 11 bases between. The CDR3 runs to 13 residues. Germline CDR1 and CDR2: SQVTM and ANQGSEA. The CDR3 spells CSVEDRGRAEAFF. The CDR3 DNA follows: TGCAGCGTTGAAGATCGGGGGAGGGCTGAAGCTTTCTTT.

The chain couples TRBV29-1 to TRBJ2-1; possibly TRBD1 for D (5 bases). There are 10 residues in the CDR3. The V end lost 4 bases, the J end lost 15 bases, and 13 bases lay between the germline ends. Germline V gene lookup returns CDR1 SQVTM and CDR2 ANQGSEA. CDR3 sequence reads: CSVGSGQMFF. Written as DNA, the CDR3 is TGCAGCGTTGGCTCAGGACAAATGTTCTTC.

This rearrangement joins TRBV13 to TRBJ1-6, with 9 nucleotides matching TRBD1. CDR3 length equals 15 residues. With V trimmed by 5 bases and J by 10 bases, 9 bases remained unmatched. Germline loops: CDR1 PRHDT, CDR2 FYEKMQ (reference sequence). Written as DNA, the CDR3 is TGTGCCAGCAGCCTGGACAGACAGGGGGGATCACCCCTCCACTTT. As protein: CASSLDRQGGSPLHF.

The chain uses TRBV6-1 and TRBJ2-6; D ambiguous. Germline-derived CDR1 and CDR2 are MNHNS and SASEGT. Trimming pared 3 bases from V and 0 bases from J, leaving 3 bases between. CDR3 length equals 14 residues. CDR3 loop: CASSDNSGANVLTF. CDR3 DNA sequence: TGTGCCAGCAGTGACAACTCTGGGGCCAACGTCCTGACTTTC.

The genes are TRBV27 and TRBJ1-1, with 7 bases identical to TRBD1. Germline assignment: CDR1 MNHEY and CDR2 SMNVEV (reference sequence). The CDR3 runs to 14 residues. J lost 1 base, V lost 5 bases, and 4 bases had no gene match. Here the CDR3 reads CASSTRQGNTEAFF. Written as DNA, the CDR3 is TGTGCCAGCAGTACTCGACAGGGGAACACTGAAGCTTTCTTT.

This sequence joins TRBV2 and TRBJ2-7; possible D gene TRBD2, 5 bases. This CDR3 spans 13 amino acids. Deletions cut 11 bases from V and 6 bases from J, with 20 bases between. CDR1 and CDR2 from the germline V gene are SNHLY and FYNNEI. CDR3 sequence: CAQSRGPAGEQYF. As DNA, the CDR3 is TGTGCCCAATCTCGAGGGCCAGCCGGCGAGCAGTACTTC.

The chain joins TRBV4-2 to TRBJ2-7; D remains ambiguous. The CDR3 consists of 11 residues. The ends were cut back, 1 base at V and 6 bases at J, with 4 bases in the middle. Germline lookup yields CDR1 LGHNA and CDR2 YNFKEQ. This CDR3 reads CASSQVREQYF. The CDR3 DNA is TGTGCCAGCAGCCAAGTTCGCGAGCAGTACTTC.

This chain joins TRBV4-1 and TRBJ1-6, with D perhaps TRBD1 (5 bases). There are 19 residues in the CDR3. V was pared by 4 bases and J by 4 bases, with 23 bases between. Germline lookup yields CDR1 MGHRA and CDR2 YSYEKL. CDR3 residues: CASSPTPGGLKGYNSPLHF. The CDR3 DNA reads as TGCGCCAGCAGCCCGACTCCCGGTGGTTTAAAGGGGTATAATTCACCCCTCCACTTT.

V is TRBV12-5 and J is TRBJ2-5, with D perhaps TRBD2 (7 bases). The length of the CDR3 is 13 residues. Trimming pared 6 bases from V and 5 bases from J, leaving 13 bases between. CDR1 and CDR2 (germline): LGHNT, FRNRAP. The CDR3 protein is CASGAGAGETQYF. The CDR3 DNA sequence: TGTGCTAGTGGGGCGGGGGCTGGGGAGACCCAGTACTTC.

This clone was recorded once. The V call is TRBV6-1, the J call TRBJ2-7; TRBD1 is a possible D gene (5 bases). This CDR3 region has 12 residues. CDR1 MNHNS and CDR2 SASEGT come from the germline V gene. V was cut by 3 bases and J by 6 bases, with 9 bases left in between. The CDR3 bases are TGTGCCAGCAGTGACAGGGTAGGCGAGCAGTACTTC. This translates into CASSDRVGEQYF.

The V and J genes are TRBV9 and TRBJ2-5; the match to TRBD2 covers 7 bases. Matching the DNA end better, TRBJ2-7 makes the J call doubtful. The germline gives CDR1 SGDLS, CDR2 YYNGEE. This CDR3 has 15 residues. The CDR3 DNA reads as TGTGCCAGCAGCGTAGGGGACTATCCGCCCTACGAGCAGTACTTC. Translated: CASSVGDYPPYEQYF.

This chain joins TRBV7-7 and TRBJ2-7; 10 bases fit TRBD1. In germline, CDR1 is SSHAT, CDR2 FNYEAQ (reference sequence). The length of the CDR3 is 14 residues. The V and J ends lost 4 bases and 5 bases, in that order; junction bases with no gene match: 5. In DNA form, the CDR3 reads TGTGCCAGCAGCTCGGGACAGGGGACGGACGAGCAGTACTTC. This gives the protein CASSSGQGTDEQYF.

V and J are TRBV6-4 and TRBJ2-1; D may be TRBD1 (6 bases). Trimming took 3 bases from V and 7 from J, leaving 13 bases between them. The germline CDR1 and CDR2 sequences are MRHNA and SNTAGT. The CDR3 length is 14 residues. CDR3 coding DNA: TGTGCCAGCAGTGAAACCGGACAGACAAATGAGCAGTTCTTC. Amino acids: CASSETGQTNEQFF.